The rows below give T cell receptor beta chains drawn from one sample of a study of blood T cell repertoires in COVID-19. Some clones are missing from TCRdb's copy, which holds only in-frame ones; the method was immunoSEQ multiplex PCR. The profile shows some 250,000 clones, 88% of them singletons. The sample taken for sequencing was peripheral blood. The receptors here all came from a woman aged 40 to 50 who had recovered from COVID-19. Each CDR3 is given with its conserved first and last residue. The order of the fields is D gene, J gene, V gene, clone size, CDR3 DNA, CDR3 protein. A D gene is named only where the DNA matches it firmly. Clone size is stated in some rows and not others, as once, few, many or a class when expanded.

.,TRBJ2-2,TRBV29-1,.,TGCAGCGTTGAGGGTTCGGGTCCCGGGGAGCTGTTTTTT,CSVEGSGPGELFF
.,TRBJ1-1,TRBV7-8,.,TGTGCCAGCAGCGCCAATCCAGGGGCCCCGAACACTGAAGCTTTCTTT,CASSANPGAPNTEAFF
.,TRBJ2-7,TRBV12-3/TRBV12-4,.,TGTGCCAGCAGCCCCAACAGTCACGAGCAGTACTTC,CASSPNSHEQYF
TRBD1,TRBJ2-5,TRBV30,.,TGTGCCTGGATGGCCGGGACAGGGTCGGGGACCCAGTACTTC,CAWMAGTGSGTQYF
.,TRBJ2-5,TRBV19,.,TGTGCCAGTAGCCCCCAGGGGAGCGAGACCCAGTACTTC,CASSPQGSETQYF
TRBD1,TRBJ2-7,TRBV9,.,TGTGCCAGCAGCCGCACAGGGGCGGCGGACGAGCAGTACTTC,CASSRTGAADEQYF
TRBD1,TRBJ1-2,TRBV18,.,TGTGCCAGCTCACCAGAACAGGGGGCCTATGGCTACACCTTC,CASSPEQGAYGYTF
.,TRBJ1-6,TRBV28,.,TGTGCCAGCAGCCAAGCCGGGGGGGATTCACCCCTCCACTTT,CASSQAGGDSPLHF
TRBD1,TRBJ2-7,TRBV19,.,TGTGCCAGTAGGGACAGGGGGCGAGAAGAGCAGTACTTC,CASRDRGREEQYF
.,TRBJ2-3,TRBV6-1,once,TGTGCCAGCAGTGGCCGGAGGGGGCTACAGGGAGATACGCAGTATTTT,CASSGRRGLQGDTQYF
TRBD2,TRBJ2-5,TRBV4-1,once,TGCGCCAGCAGCCCAGGGAGCGGGAGGGCGGGTGAGACCCAGTACTTC,CASSPGSGRAGETQYF
.,TRBJ2-1,TRBV7-9,.,TGTGCCAGCAGCCAAGGACTTGCGCGTGAGCAGTTCTTC,CASSQGLAREQFF
.,TRBJ2-6,TRBV11-2,.,TGTGCCAGCAGCGATAGGAGGAGGGACCGCTCCTCTGGGGCCAACGTCCTGACTTTC,CASSDRRRDRSSGANVLTF
.,TRBJ1-1,TRBV5-1,.,TGCGCCAGCAGCCACCCGGAACAGATGAACACTGAAGCTTTCTTT,CASSHPEQMNTEAFF
.,TRBJ1-2,TRBV5-1,.,TGCGCCAGCAGCGAGCGAGTTCGGGGGGAAGATGGCTACACCTTC,CASSERVRGEDGYTF
.,TRBJ2-5,TRBV11-3,.,TGTGCCAGCAGCCCCCGATCCGGGGAGACCCAGTACTTC,CASSPRSGETQYF
.,TRBJ2-5,TRBV18,.,TGTGCCAGCTCCCGGGAGAACCAAGAGACCCAGTACTTC,CASSRENQETQYF
.,TRBJ2-1,TRBV3-1/TRBV3-2,.,TGTGCCAGCAGCCAAGCGGTAGCCCTCTACAATGAGCAGTTCTTC,CASSQAVALYNEQFF
TRBD1,TRBJ2-4,TRBV28,.,TGTGCCAGCAGCCTGGGGACAGGGCGGAACATTCAGTACTTC,CASSLGTGRNIQYF
TRBD1,TRBJ2-1,TRBV7-9,.,TGTGCCAGCAGCCCCCTAAGACAGGGTAGGGATGAGCAGTTCTTC,CASSPLRQGRDEQFF
TRBD2,TRBJ2-1,TRBV5-5,.,TGTGCCAGCAGCTTGGGGGCTAGCGGGGCATACAATGAGCAGTTCTTC,CASSLGASGAYNEQFF
TRBD2,TRBJ2-2,TRBV4-2,once,TGTGCCAGCAGCCAAGAGGGAGCTAGCGGTCTCACCGGGGAGCTGTTTTTT,CASSQEGASGLTGELFF
.,TRBJ2-3,TRBV5-4,.,TGTGCCAGCAGCTCCGAGGATACGCAGTATTTT,CASSSEDTQYF
.,TRBJ1-2,TRBV9,.,TGTGCCAGCAGCCCAGAACCAGTCCACTATGGCTACACCTTC,CASSPEPVHYGYTF
.,TRBJ2-2,TRBV5-1,.,TGCGCCAGCATAAAGGGGGGGCCGAACACCGGGGAGCTGTTTTTT,CASIKGGPNTGELFF
.,TRBJ1-6,TRBV11-3,once,TGTGCCAGCACCCCCCCAGAGGAGGGCTACTGGAATTCACCCCTCCACTTT,CASTPPEEGYWNSPLHF
TRBD1,TRBJ1-1,TRBV19,.,TGTGCCAGTACCCCAGGGACAGTGAACACTGAAGCTTTCTTT,CASTPGTVNTEAFF
TRBD2,TRBJ2-1,TRBV4-2,.,TGTGCCAGCAGCCAAGCCGGGAGGGGCCGTAGGGATGAGCAGTTCTTC,CASSQAGRGRRDEQFF
.,TRBJ1-4,TRBV10-3,.,TGTGCCATCAGTGGGGGCGAATCGGGCGCCGCAAACATTAATGAAAAACTGTTTTTT,CAISGGESGAANINEKLFF
.,TRBJ1-4,TRBV19,.,TGTGCCAGTAGTACACTCGGGGGGGAAAAACTGTTTTTT,CASSTLGGEKLFF
TRBD1,TRBJ2-7,TRBV14,.,TGTGCCAGCAGCCGGACAGGGGCCCACGAGCAGTACTTC,CASSRTGAHEQYF
.,TRBJ2-1,TRBV14,.,TGTGCCAGCAGCCGGCCCGGACAGCTATACAATGAGCAGTTCTTC,CASSRPGQLYNEQFF
.,TRBJ1-1,TRBV20-1,once,TGCAGTGCTAAACCTCGGACTGAAGCTTTCTTT,CSAKPRTEAFF
.,TRBJ1-2,TRBV11-3,.,TGTGCCAGCAGCTTAGCAAACTATGGCTACACCTTC,CASSLANYGYTF